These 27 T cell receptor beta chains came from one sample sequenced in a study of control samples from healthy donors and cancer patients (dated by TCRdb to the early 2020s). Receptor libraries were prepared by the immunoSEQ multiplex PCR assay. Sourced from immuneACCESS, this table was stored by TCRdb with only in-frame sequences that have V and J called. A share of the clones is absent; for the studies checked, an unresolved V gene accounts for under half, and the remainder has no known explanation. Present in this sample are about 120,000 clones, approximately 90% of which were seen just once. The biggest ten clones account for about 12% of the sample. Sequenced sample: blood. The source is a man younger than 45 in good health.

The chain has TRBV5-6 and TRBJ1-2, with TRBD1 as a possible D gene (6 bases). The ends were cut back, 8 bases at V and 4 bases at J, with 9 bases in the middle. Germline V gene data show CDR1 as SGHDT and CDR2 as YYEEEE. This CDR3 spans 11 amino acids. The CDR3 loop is CASGTLYGYTF. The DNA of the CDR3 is TGTGCCAGTGGGACACTCTATGGCTACACCTTC.

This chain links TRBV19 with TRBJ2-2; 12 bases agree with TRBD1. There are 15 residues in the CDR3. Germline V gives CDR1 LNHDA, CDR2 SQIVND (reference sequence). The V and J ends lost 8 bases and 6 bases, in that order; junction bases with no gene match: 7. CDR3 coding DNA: TGTGCCAGTCGCCCGGGACAGGGGGCCGCCGGGGAGCTGTTTTTT. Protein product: CASRPGQGAAGELFF.

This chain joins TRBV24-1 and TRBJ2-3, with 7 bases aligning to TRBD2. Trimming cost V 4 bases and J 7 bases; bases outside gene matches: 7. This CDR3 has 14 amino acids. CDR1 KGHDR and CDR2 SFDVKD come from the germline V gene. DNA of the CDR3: TGTGCCACCAGTGACCCGGGGGGTAAGAATACGCAGTATTTT. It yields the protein CATSDPGGKNTQYF.

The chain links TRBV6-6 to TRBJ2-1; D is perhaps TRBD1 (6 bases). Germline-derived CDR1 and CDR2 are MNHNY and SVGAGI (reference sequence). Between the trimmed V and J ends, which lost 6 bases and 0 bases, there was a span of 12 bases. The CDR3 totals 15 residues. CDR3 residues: CASSFRGSSYNEQFF. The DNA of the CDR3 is TGTGCCAGCAGCTTCAGGGGTAGCTCCTACAATGAGCAGTTCTTC.

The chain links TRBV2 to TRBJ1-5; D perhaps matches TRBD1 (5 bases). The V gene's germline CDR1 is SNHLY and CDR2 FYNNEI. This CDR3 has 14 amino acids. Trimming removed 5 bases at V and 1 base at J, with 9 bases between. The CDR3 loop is CASSSQGSNQPQHF. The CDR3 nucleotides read TGTGCCAGCAGTTCGCAGGGAAGCAATCAGCCCCAGCATTTT.

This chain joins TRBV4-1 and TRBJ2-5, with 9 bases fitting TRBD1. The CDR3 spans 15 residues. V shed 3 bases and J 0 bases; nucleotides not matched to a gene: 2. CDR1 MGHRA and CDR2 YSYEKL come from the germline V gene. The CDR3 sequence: CASSQGQGNQETQYF. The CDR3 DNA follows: TGCGCCAGCAGCCAGGGACAGGGCAACCAAGAGACCCAGTACTTC.

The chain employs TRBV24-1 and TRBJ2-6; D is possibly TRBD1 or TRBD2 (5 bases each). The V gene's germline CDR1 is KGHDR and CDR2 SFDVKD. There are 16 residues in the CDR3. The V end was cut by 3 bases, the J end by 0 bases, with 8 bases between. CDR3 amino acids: CATSDRDGSGANVLTF. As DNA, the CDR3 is TGTGCCACCAGTGATCGGGACGGCTCTGGGGCCAACGTCCTGACTTTC.

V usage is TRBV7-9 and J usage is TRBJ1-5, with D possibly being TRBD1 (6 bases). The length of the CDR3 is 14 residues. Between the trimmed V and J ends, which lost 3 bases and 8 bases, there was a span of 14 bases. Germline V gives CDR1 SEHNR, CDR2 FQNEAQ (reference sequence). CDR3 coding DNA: TGTGCCAGCAGCTTTGAGGGGGAATTTGAGCCCCAGCATTTT. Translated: CASSFEGEFEPQHF.

CDR3 sequence: CASSPGTRTEKLFF. DNA of the CDR3: TGTGCCAGCAGCCCCGGGACACGGACCGAAAAACTGTTTTTT. The V and J genes are TRBV3-1 (or the pseudogene TRBV3-2) and TRBJ1-4; a possible D gene is TRBD1 (6 bases). Per germline, CDR1 LGHDT and CDR2 YNNKEL (reference sequence). V shed 4 bases and J shed 8 bases, with 14 bases lying between them. There are 14 residues in the CDR3.

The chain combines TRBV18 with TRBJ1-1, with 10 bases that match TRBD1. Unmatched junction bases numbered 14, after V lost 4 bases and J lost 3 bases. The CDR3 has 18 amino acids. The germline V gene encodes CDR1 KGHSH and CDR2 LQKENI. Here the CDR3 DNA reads TGTGCCAGCTCACTCTTCGACAGGGGGCTAGGCAGTGACACTGAAGCTTTCTTT. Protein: CASSLFDRGLGSDTEAFF.

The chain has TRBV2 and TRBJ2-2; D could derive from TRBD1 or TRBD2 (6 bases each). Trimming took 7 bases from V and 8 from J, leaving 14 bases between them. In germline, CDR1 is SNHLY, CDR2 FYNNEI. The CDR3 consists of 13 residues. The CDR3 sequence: CASIDGGWGELFF. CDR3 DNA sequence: TGTGCCAGCATTGACGGGGGCTGGGGGGAGCTGTTTTTT.

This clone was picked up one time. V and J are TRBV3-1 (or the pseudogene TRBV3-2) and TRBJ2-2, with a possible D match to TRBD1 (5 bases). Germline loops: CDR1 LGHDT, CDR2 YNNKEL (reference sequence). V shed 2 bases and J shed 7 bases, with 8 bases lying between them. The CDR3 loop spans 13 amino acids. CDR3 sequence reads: CASSQLRGGELFF. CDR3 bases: TGTGCCAGCAGCCAACTTAGGGGCGGGGAGCTGTTTTTT.

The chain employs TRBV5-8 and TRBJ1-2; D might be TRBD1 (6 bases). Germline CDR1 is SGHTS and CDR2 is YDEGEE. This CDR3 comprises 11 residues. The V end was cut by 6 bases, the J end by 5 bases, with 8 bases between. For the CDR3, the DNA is TGTGCCAGCACCCAGGGGTATGGCTACACCTTC. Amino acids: CASTQGYGYTF. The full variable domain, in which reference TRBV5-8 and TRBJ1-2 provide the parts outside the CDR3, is EAGVTQSPTHLIKTRGQQATLRCSPISGHTSVYWYQQALGLGLQFLLWYDEGEERNRGNFPPRFSGRQFPNYSSELNVNALELEDSALYLCASTQGYGYTFGSGTRLTVV.

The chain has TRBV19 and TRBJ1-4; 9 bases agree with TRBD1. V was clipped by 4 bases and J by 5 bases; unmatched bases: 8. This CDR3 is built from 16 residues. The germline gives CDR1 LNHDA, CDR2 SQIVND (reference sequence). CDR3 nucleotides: TGTGCCAGTAGTAACAGTATACAGGGGGCAAATGAAAAACTGTTTTTT. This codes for CASSNSIQGANEKLFF.

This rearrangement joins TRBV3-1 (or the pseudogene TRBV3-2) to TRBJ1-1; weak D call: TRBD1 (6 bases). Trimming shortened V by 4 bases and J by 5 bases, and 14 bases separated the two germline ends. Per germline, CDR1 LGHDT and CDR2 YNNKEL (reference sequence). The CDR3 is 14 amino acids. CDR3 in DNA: TGTGCCAGCAGCCCGTCGGGGGCGCGTACTGAAGCTTTCTTT. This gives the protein CASSPSGARTEAFF.

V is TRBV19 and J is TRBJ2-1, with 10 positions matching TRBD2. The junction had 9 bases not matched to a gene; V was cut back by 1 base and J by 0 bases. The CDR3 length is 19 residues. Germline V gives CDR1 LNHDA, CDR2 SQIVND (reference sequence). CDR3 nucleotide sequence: TGTGCCAGTAGTATAGCGGCTAGCGGGGGATCCAGCTCCTACAATGAGCAGTTCTTC. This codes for CASSIAASGGSSSYNEQFF.

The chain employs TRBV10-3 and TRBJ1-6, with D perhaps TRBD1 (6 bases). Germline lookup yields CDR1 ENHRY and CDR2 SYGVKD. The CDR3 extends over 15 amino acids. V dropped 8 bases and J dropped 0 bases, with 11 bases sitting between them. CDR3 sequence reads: CAIGGQSSYNSPLHF. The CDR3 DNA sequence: TGTGCCATCGGCGGACAGAGCTCCTATAATTCACCCCTCCACTTT.

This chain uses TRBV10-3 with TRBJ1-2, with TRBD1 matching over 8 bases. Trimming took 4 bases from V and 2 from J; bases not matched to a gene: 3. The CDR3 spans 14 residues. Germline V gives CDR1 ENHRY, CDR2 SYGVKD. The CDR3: CAISATGENYGYTF. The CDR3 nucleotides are TGTGCCATCAGTGCGACAGGGGAAAACTATGGCTACACCTTC.

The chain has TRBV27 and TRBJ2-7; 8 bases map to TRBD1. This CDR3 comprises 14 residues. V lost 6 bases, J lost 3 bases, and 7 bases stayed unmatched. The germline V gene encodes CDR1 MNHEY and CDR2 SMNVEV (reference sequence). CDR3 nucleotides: TGTGCCAGCAGAAGACAGGGGCCCGGCTACGAGCAGTACTTC. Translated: CASRRQGPGYEQYF.

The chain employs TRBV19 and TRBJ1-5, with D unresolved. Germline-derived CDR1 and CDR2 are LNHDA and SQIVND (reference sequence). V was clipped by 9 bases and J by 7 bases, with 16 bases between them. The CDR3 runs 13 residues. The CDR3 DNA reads TGTGCCAGCGACAAGACCGGGGAACAGCCCCAGCATTTT. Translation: CASDKTGEQPQHF.

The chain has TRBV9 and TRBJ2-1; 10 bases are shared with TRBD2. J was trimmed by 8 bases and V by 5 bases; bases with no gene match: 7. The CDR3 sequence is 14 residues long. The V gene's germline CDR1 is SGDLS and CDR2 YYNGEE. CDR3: CASSLSGGHYEQFF. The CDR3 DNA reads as TGTGCCAGCAGTCTTAGCGGGGGGCATTATGAGCAGTTCTTC.

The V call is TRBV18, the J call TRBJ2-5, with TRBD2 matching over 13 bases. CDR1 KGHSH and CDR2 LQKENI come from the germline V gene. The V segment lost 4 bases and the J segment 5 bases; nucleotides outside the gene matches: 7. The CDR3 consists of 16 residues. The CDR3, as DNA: TGTGCCAGCTCACAACCAAGGACTAGCGGGGGTGAGACCCAGTACTTC. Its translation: CASSQPRTSGGETQYF.

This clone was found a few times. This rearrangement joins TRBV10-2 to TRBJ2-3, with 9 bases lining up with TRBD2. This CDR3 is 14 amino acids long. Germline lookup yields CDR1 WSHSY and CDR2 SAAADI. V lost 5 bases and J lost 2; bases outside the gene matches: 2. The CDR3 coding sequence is TGCGCCAGCAGTCTAGCGGGGTTCACAGATACGCAGTATTTT. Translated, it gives CASSLAGFTDTQYF.

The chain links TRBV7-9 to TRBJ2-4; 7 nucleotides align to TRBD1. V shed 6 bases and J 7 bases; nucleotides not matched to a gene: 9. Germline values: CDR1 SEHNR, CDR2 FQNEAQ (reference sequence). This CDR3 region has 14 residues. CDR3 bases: TGTGCCAGCAGTCCCGACAGGGCAGGGAACATTCAGTACTTC. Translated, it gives CASSPDRAGNIQYF. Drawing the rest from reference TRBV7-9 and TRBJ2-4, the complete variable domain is DTGVSQNPRHKITKRGQNVTFRCDPISEHNRLYWYRQTLGQGPEFLTYFQNEAQLEKSRLLSDRFSAERPKGSFSTLEIQRTEQGDSAMYLCASSPDRAGNIQYFGAGTRLSVL.

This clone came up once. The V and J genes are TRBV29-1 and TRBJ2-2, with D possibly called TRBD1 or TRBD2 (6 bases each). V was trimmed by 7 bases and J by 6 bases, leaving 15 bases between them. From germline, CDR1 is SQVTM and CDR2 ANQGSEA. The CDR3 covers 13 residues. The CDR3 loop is CSGRGGPSGELFF. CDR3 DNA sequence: TGCAGCGGGAGAGGGGGGCCGTCCGGGGAGCTGTTTTTT.

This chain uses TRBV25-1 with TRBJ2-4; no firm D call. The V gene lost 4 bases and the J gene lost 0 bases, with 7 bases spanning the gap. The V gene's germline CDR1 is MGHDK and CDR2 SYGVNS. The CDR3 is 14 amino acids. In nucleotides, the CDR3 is TGTGCCAGCAGTGTGGGTCTAGCCAAAAACATTCAGTACTTC. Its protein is CASSVGLAKNIQYF. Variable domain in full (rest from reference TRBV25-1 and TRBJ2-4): EADIYQTPRYLVIGTGKKITLECSQTMGHDKMYWYQQDPGMELHLIHYSYGVNSTEKGDLSSESTVSRIRTEHFPLTLESARPSHTSQYLCASSVGLAKNIQYFGAGTRLSVL.

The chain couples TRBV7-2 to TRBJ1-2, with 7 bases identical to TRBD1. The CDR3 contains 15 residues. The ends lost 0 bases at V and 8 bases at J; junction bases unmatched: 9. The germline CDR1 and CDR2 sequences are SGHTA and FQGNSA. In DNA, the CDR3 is TGTGCCAGCAGCTTAGCTTTGACAGGGAGCGCCGGCTACACCTTC. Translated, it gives CASSLALTGSAGYTF. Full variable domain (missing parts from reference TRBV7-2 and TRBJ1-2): GAGVSQSPSNKVTEKGKDVELRCDPISGHTALYWYRQSLGQGLEFLIYFQGNSAPDKSGLPSDRFSAERTGGSVSTLTIQRTQQEDSAVYLCASSLALTGSAGYTFGSGTRLTVV.